The 7 T cell receptor beta chains below all came from one sample that was sequenced in a study of cytomegalovirus exposure and HLA in healthy donors. Measured with immunoSEQ multiplex PCR; TCRdb has only the in-frame clones, and not every one. This sample has 90,000 or so clones; approximately 96% occur once, and the top ten carry 0.6% to 0.85%. The sequenced material came from PBMCs. The receptors originated from a man aged 18 to 30 in good health and CMV-seronegative.

V and J are TRBV19 and TRBJ2-2; 8 nucleotides match TRBD1. This CDR3 comprises 19 residues. Germline values: CDR1 LNHDA, CDR2 SQIVND (reference sequence). The junction had 14 bases not matched to a gene; V was cut back by 0 bases and J by 5 bases. The CDR3 loop reads CASSIEGRFRGLRTGELFF. DNA of the CDR3: TGTGCCAGTAGTATAGAAGGGCGTTTCAGGGGGCTCCGGACCGGGGAGCTGTTTTTT.

The chain couples TRBV7-9 to TRBJ2-7; tentatively, D is TRBD1 (5 bases). V dropped 5 bases and J dropped 0 bases, with 17 bases sitting between them. The CDR3 contains 16 residues. Germline assignment: CDR1 SEHNR and CDR2 FQNEAQ (reference sequence). Here the CDR3 reads CASSLEAGFSSYEQYF. CDR3 nucleotide sequence: TGTGCCAGCAGCCTAGAGGCAGGGTTTAGCTCCTACGAGCAGTACTTC. Using reference TRBV7-9 and TRBJ2-7 for the parts outside the CDR3, the full variable domain is DTGVSQNPRHKITKRGQNVTFRCDPISEHNRLYWYRQTLGQGPEFLTYFQNEAQLEKSRLLSDRFSAERPKGSFSTLEIQRTEQGDSAMYLCASSLEAGFSSYEQYFGPGTRLTVT.

The rearrangement joins TRBV13 to TRBJ2-2, with 10 nucleotides matching TRBD1. The CDR3 is made up of 17 amino acids. Germline-derived CDR1 and CDR2 are PRHDT and FYEKMQ (reference sequence). V lost 4 bases to trimming and J lost 5 bases; unmatched junction nucleotides: 10. The CDR3 DNA is TGTGCCAGCAGCTCGATCGACAGGGGGCGCAGAACCGGGGAGCTGTTTTTT. Residues: CASSSIDRGRRTGELFF.

The CDR3 protein is CASSLGLSRGSGETQYF. The CDR3 DNA is TGTGCCAGCAGCTTAGGCCTCTCCAGGGGGTCAGGAGAGACCCAGTACTTC. The J gene is TRBJ2-5, the V gene TRBV13, with 7 bases identical to TRBD1. Germline V gene sequence: CDR1 PRHDT, CDR2 FYEKMQ (reference sequence). The CDR3 extends over 17 amino acids. The J segment lost 4 bases and the V segment lost 0 bases, leaving 11 bases of the junction unmatched.

The chain recombines TRBV5-5 with TRBJ2-5; a weak D match, TRBD2 (6 bases). V shed 3 bases and J shed 5 bases, with 8 bases lying between them. The V gene's germline CDR1 is SGHKS and CDR2 YYEKEE (reference sequence). The CDR3 runs 12 residues. CDR3 in DNA: TGTGCCAGCAGCTGGGACTTGGAGACCCAGTACTTC. It yields the protein CASSWDLETQYF.

This clone was seen a single time. V is TRBV11-1 and J is TRBJ2-7; the match to TRBD2 covers 8 bases. V lost 6 bases, J lost 0 bases, and 10 bases stayed unmatched. Germline V gene lookup returns CDR1 SGHAT and CDR2 FQDESV (reference sequence). This CDR3 has 16 residues. The CDR3 reads CASSPGSGTSSYEQYF. DNA of the CDR3: TGTGCCAGCAGTCCCGGTAGCGGGACCAGCTCCTACGAGCAGTACTTC.

This chain connects TRBV5-4 to TRBJ2-1; TRBD2 aligns across 9 bases. This CDR3 contains 15 residues. CDR1 and CDR2 from the germline V gene are SGHNT and YYREEE (reference sequence). Unmatched junction bases numbered 4, after V lost 0 bases and J lost 6 bases. In DNA, the CDR3 is TGTGCCAGCAGCTTGGACTTAGCGGGGGCCAATGAGCAGTTCTTC. Its translation is CASSLDLAGANEQFF.